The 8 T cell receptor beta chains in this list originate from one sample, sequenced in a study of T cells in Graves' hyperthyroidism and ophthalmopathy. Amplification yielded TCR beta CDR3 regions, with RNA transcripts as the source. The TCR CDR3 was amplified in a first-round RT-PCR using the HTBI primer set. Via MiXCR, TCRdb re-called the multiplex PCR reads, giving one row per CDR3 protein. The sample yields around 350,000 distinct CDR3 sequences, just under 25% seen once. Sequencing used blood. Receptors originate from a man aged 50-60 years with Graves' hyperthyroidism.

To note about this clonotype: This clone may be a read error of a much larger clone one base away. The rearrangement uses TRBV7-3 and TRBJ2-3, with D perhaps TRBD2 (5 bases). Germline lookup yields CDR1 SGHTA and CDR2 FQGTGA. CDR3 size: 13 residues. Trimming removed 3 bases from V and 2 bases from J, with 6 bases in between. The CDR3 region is CASSFLATDTQYF. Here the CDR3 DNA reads TGTGCCAGCAGCTTTCTAGCCACAGATACGCAGTATTTT.

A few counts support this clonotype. CDR3 DNA sequence: TGCGCCAGCAGCCTAGGGACAGGGAGGCAAGAGACCCAGTACTTC. Its translation: CASSLGTGRQETQYF. The chain has TRBV5-1 and TRBJ2-5; 9 bases match TRBD1. Germline CDR1 and CDR2: SGHRS and YFSETQ. CDR3 length: 15 amino acids. The ends lost 4 bases at V and 2 bases at J; junction bases unmatched: 6. The full variable domain, completed using reference TRBV5-1 and TRBJ2-5, is KAGVTQTPRYLIKTRGQQVTLSCSPISGHRSVSWYQQTPGQGLQFLFEYFSETQRNKGNFPGRFSGRQFSNSRSEMNVSTLELGDSALYLCASSLGTGRQETQYFGPGTRLLVL.

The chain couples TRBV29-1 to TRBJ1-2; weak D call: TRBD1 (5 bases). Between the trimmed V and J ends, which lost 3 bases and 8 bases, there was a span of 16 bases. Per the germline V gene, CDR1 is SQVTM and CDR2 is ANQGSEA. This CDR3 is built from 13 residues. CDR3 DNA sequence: TGCAGCGTTGATTGGGTTGGGGGTGTGGGCTACACCTTC. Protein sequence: CSVDWVGGVGYTF.

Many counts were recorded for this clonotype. The CDR3 spells CASSLLGDGSTDTQYF. In DNA form, the CDR3 reads TGTGCCAGCAGTCTTCTTGGGGACGGGAGCACAGATACGCAGTATTTT. V is TRBV27 and J is TRBJ2-3; D might be TRBD1 or TRBD2, each matching 5 bases. There are 16 residues in the CDR3. Trimming stripped 5 bases from V and 0 bases from J, with 15 bases between. Per germline, CDR1 MNHEY and CDR2 SMNVEV (reference sequence).

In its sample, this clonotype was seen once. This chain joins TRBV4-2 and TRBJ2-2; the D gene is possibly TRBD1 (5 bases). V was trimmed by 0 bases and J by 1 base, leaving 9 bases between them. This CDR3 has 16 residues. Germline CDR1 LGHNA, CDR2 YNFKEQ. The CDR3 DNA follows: TGTGCCAGCAGCCAAGATCAGGGCTGGAACACCGGGGAGCTGTTTTTT. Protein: CASSQDQGWNTGELFF.

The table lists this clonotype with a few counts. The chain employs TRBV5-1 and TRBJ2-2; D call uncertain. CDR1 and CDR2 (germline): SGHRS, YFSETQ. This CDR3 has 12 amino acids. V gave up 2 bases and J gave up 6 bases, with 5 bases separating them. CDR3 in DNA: TGCGCCAGCAGCTTTGATCCCGGGGAGCTGTTTTTT. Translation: CASSFDPGELFF.

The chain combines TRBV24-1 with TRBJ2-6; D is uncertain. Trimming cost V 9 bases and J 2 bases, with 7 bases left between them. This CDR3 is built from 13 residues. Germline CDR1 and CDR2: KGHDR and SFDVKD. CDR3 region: CATGEAGANVLTF. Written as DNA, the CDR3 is TGTGCCACCGGCGAAGCTGGGGCCAACGTCCTGACTTTC.

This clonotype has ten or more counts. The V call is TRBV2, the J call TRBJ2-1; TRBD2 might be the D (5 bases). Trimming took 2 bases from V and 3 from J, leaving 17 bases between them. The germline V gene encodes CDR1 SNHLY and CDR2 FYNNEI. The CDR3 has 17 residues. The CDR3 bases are TGTGCCAGCAGTGAATTCGGAGTAGCGTTGGGCTACAATGAGCAGTTCTTC. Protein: CASSEFGVALGYNEQFF.